The 10 T cell receptor beta chains below were found in one sample sequenced in a study of CD8 T cells in Susac syndrome. Random-hexamer reverse transcription was applied to 0.5 to 1 ug RNA. Each CDR3 protein is one row after TCRdb ran MiXCR on the immunoSEQ multiplex PCR reads. Of approximately 120,000 distinct CDR3 sequences in the sample, 92% were seen once. The specimen sequenced was CD4+ T cells from PBMCs. The receptors come from a human donor in good health.

The chain has TRBV18 and TRBJ1-5; a possible D gene is TRBD1 (5 bases). Trimming pared 3 bases from V and 9 bases from J, leaving 24 bases between. CDR1 and CDR2 (germline): KGHSH, LQKENI. This CDR3 has 17 amino acids. CDR3 region: CASSPVTSGQRGWPQHF. The CDR3 nucleotides are TGTGCCAGCTCACCGGTAACCTCCGGGCAGCGGGGGTGGCCCCAGCATTTT.

This chain connects TRBV7-2 to TRBJ1-1, with D uncertain. Trimming stripped 5 bases from V and 9 bases from J, with 16 bases between. Germline CDR1 reads SGHTA; CDR2 reads FQGNSA. The CDR3 runs 13 residues. The CDR3 nucleotides read TGTGCCAGCAGCCCCCCTGGGCAGGACCAAGCTTTCTTT. Its protein product is CASSPPGQDQAFF.

This sequence joins TRBV5-6 and TRBJ1-1, with unresolved D. The CDR3 is made up of 14 amino acids. The V gene's germline CDR1 is SGHDT and CDR2 YYEEEE. The V and J ends lost 3 bases and 0 bases respectively, with 9 bases between them. CDR3 loop: CASSYNTVNTEAFF. The CDR3 coding sequence is TGTGCCAGCAGCTACAACACGGTGAACACTGAAGCTTTCTTT. The full variable domain, in which reference TRBV5-6 and TRBJ1-1 provide the parts outside the CDR3, is DAGVTQSPTHLIKTRGQQVTLRCSPKSGHDTVSWYQQALGQGPQFIFQYYEEEERQRGNFPDRFSGHQFPNYSSELNVNALLLGDSALYLCASSYNTVNTEAFFGQGTRLTVV.

The chain has TRBV2 and TRBJ2-7; D might be TRBD1 (5 bases). The length of the CDR3 is 12 residues. CDR1 is SNHLY, CDR2 FYNNEI, per germline. The ends were cut back, 7 bases at V and 2 bases at J, with 9 bases in the middle. Here the CDR3 reads CASIRATYEQYF. The CDR3 nucleotides are TGTGCCAGCATCAGGGCCACCTACGAGCAGTACTTC.

The chain is built from TRBV5-1 and TRBJ1-1, with 7 nucleotides matching TRBD1. CDR1 is SGHRS and CDR2 is YFSETQ in the germline V gene. The V gene end was trimmed by 5 bases and the J gene end by 4 bases; junction bases not matched to a gene: 5. The CDR3 is 13 residues long. The CDR3 region is CASRQGSVTEAFF. CDR3 DNA: TGCGCCAGCAGACAGGGGTCGGTCACTGAAGCTTTCTTT.

The chain is built from TRBV2 and TRBJ2-2; TRBD2 agrees at 14 bases. This CDR3 spans 16 amino acids. CDR1 SNHLY and CDR2 FYNNEI come from the germline V gene. Unmatched junction bases numbered 11, after V lost 10 bases and J lost 7 bases. CDR3 amino acids: CAIEGLAGAQGGELFF. The CDR3 DNA is TGTGCCATAGAGGGACTAGCGGGGGCCCAAGGCGGGGAGCTGTTTTTT.

The chain combines TRBV5-8 with TRBJ2-1; D remains unclear. CDR3 length equals 12 residues. V lost 3 bases and J 7 bases, leaving 8 bases between the germline ends. Germline loops: CDR1 SGHTS, CDR2 YDEGEE. CDR3 loop: CASSWAANEQFF. CDR3 bases: TGTGCCAGCAGCTGGGCGGCGAATGAGCAGTTCTTC.

This clonotype was detected a few times. The rearrangement joins TRBV7-2 to TRBJ2-7; the D is unclear. The CDR3 spans 12 residues. Germline loops: CDR1 SGHTA, CDR2 FQGNSA. The V and J ends lost 3 bases and 5 bases respectively, with 8 bases between them. CDR3 bases: TGTGCCAGCAGCTTTATCAAGAACGAGCAGTACTTC. Translating gives CASSFIKNEQYF.

V gene TRBV7-3 combines with J gene TRBJ2-7, with D hard to call. CDR3 length equals 13 residues. Germline V gives CDR1 SGHTA, CDR2 FQGTGA. Trimming took 2 bases from V and 4 from J, leaving 9 bases between them. The CDR3 DNA is TGTGCCAGCAGCTTATCTGCTACTTACGAGCAGTACTTC. Protein sequence: CASSLSATYEQYF.

This clonotype was counted a single time. As DNA, the CDR3 is TGTGCCAGCAGACCACTAGGGAACACTGAAGCTTTCTTT. It encodes CASRPLGNTEAFF. The chain carries TRBV3-1 and TRBJ1-1; D gene uncertain. The CDR3 covers 13 residues. Germline V lookup: CDR1 LGHDT, CDR2 YNNKEL (reference sequence). V lost 6 bases to trimming and J lost 1 base, with 9 bases between them.